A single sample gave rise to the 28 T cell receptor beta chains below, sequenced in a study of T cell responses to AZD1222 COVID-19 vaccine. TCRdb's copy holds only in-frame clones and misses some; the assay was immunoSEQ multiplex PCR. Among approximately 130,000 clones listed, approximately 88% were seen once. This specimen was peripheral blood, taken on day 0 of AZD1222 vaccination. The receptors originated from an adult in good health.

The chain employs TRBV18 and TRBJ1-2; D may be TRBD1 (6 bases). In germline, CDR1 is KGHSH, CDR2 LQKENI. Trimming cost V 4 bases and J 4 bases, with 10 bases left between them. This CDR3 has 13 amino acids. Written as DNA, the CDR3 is TGTGCCAGCTCACGAACGGACAGCTATGGCTACACCTTC. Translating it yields CASSRTDSYGYTF.

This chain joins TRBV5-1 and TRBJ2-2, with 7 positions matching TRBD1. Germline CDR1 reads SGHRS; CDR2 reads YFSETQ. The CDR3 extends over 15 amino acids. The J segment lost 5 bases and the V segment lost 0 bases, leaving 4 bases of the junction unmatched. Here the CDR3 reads CASSLATGVTGELFF. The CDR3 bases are TGCGCCAGCAGCTTGGCTACAGGGGTAACCGGGGAGCTGTTTTTT.

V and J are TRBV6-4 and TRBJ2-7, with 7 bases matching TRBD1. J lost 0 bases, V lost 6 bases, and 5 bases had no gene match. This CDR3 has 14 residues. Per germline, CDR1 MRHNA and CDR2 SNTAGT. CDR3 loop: CASSADRTSYEQYF. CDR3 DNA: TGTGCCAGCAGCGCGGACAGGACCTCCTACGAGCAGTACTTC.

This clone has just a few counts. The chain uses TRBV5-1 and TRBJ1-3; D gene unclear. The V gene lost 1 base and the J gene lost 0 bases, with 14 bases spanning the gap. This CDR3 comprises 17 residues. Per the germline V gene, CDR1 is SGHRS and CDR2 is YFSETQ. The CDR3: CASSLQPSASSGNTIYF. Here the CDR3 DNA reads TGCGCCAGCAGCTTGCAGCCTTCAGCGTCCTCTGGAAACACCATATATTTT.

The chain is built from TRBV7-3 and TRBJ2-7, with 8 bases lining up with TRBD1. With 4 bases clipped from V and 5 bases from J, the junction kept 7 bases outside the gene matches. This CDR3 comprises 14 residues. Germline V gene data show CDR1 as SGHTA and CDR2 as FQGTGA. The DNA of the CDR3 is TGTGCCAGCAGCTCCTCAGGGGGCGCAGACGAGCAGTACTTC. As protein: CASSSSGGADEQYF. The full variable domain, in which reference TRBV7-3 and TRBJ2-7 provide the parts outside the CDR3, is GAGVSQTPSNKVTEKGKYVELRCDPISGHTALYWYRQSLGQGPEFLIYFQGTGAADDSGLPNDRFFAVRPEGSVSTLKIQRTERGDSAVYLCASSSSGGADEQYFGPGTRLTVT.

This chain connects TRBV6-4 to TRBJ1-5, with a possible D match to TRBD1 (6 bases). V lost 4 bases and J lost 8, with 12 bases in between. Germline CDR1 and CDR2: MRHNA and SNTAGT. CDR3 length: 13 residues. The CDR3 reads CASSGEGGEPQHF. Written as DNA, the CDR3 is TGTGCCAGCAGTGGCGAGGGGGGAGAGCCCCAGCATTTT.

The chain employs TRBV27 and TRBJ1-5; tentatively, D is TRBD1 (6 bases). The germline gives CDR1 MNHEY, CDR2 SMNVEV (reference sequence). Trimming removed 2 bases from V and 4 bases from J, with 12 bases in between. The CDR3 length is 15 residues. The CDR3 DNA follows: TGTGCCAGCAGTTTACGGGCAGGGGTAAATCAGCCCCAGCATTTT. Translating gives CASSLRAGVNQPQHF.

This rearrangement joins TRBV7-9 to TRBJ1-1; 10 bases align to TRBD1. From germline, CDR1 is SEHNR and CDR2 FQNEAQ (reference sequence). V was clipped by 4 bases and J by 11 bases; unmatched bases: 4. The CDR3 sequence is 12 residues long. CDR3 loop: CASSSGQGRAFF. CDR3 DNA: TGTGCCAGCAGCTCGGGACAGGGGCGGGCTTTCTTT.

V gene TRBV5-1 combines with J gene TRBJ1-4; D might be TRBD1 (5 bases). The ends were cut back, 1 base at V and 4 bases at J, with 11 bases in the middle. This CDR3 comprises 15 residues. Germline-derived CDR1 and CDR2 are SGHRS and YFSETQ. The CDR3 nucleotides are TGCGCCAGCAGCTTGTACGGGGCCAATAATGAAAAACTGTTTTTT. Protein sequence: CASSLYGANNEKLFF.

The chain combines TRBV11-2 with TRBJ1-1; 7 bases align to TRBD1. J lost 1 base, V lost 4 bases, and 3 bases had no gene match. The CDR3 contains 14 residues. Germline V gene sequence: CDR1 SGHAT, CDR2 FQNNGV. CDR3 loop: CASSSRQGNTEAFF. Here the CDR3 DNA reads TGTGCCAGCAGCTCCCGACAGGGGAACACTGAAGCTTTCTTT.

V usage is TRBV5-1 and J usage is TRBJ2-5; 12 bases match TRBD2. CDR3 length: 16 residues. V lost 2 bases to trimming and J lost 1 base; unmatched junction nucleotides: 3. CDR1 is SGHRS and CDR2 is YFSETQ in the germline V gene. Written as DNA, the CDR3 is TGCGCCAGCAGCTTCAGACTAGCGGGGGCCCAAGAGACCCAGTACTTC. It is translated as CASSFRLAGAQETQYF.

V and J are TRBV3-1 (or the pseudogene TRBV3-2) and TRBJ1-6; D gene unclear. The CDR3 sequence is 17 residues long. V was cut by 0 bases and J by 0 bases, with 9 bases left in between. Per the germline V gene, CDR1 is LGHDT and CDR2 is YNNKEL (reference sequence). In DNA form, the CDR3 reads TGTGCCAGCAGCCAAGAGAAGGCTAGCTCCTATAATTCACCCCTCCACTTT. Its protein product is CASSQEKASSYNSPLHF.

In DNA form, the CDR3 reads TGTGCCAGCAGTTCGAGGGACAGCTACAATGAGCAGTTCTTC. It specifies CASSSRDSYNEQFF. This chain uses TRBV27 with TRBJ2-1; TRBD1 matches 7 bases. Germline loops: CDR1 MNHEY, CDR2 SMNVEV (reference sequence). The ends lost 4 bases at V and 3 bases at J; junction bases unmatched: 3. This CDR3 is built from 14 residues.

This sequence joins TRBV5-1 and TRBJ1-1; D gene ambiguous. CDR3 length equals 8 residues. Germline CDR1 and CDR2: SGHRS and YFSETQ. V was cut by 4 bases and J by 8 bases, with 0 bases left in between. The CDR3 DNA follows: TGCGCCAGCAGCGAAGCTTTCTTT. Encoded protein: CASSEAFF.

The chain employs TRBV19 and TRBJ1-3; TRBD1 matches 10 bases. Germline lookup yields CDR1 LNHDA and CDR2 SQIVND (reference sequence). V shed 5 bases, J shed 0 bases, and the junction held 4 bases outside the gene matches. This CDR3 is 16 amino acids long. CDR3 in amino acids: CASSETGGFSGNTIYF. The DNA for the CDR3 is TGTGCCAGTAGTGAGACAGGGGGCTTCTCTGGAAACACCATATATTTT.

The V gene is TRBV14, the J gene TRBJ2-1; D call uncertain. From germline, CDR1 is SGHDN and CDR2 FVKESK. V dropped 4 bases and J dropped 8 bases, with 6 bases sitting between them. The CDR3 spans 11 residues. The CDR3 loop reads CASSRADEQFF. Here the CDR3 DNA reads TGTGCCAGCAGCCGAGCAGATGAGCAGTTCTTC.

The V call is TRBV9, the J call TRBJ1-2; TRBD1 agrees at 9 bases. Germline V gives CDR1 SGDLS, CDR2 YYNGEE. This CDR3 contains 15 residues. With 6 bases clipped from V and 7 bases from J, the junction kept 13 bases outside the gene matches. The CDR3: CASTFGYRGQGGYTF. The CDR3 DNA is TGTGCCAGCACCTTCGGGTACAGGGGGCAGGGTGGCTACACCTTC.

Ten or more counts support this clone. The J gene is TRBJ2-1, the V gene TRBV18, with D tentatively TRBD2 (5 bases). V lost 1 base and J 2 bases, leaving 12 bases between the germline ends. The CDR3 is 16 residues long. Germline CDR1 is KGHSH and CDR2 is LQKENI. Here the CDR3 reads CASSPLEAVTYNEQFF. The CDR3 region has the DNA TGTGCCAGCTCACCACTTGAAGCGGTGACCTACAATGAGCAGTTCTTC.

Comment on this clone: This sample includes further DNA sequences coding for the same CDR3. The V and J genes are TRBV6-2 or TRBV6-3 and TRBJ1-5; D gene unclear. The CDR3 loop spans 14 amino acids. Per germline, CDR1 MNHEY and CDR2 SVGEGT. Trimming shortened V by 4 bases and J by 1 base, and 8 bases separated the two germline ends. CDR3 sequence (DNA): TGTGCCAGCAGTTCCCGGGCCAGCAATCAGCCCCAGCATTTT. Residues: CASSSRASNQPQHF.

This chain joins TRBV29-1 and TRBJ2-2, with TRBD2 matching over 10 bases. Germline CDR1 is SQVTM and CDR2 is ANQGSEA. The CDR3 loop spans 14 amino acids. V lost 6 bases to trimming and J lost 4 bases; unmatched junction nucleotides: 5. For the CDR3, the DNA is TGCAGCGTAGATTTAGCGGGAGGCACCGGGGAGCTGTTTTTT. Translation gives CSVDLAGGTGELFF.

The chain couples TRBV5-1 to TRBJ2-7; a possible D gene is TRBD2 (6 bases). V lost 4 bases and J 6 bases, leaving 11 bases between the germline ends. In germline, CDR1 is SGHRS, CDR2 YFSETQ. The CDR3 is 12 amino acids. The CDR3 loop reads CASSHPGGEQYF. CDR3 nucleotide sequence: TGCGCCAGCAGCCACCCCGGGGGCGAGCAGTACTTC.

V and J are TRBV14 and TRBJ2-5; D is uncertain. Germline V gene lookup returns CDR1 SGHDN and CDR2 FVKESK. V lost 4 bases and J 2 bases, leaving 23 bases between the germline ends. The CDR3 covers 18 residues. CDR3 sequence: CASSPSIWARVRQETQYF. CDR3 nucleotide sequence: TGTGCCAGCAGCCCCTCTATATGGGCTAGGGTCCGACAAGAGACCCAGTACTTC.

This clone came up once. The CDR3 reads CASSLGGIYNSPLHF. CDR3 coding DNA: TGTGCCAGCAGCCTAGGAGGGATTTACAATTCACCCCTCCACTTT. The chain has TRBV7-9 and TRBJ1-6; D is unresolved. There are 15 residues in the CDR3. Germline V lookup: CDR1 SEHNR, CDR2 FQNEAQ (reference sequence). Trimming pared 5 bases from V and 7 bases from J, leaving 15 bases between.

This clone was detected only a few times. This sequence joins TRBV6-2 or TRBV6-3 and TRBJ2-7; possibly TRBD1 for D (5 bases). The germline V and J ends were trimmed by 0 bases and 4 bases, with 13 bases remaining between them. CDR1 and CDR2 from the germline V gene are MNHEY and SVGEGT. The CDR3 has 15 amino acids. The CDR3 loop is CASSYSTREGYEQYF. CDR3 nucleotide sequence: TGTGCCAGCAGTTACTCCACCAGGGAAGGGTACGAGCAGTACTTC.

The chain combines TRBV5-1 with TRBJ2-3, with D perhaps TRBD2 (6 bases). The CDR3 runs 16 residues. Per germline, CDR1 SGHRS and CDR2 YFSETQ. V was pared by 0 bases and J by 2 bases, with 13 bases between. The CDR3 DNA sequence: TGCGCCAGCAGCTTGGTAGGAAGCGGGTACACAGATACGCAGTATTTT. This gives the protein CASSLVGSGYTDTQYF. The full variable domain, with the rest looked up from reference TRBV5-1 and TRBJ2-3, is KAGVTQTPRYLIKTRGQQVTLSCSPISGHRSVSWYQQTPGQGLQFLFEYFSETQRNKGNFPGRFSGRQFSNSRSEMNVSTLELGDSALYLCASSLVGSGYTDTQYFGPGTRLTVL.

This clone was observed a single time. The CDR3 DNA sequence: TGTGCCGCCCGAAACAGGAACACCGGGGAGCTGTTTTTT. Its protein product is CAARNRNTGELFF. This chain joins TRBV19 and TRBJ2-2; D not resolved. Germline CDR1 LNHDA, CDR2 SQIVND (reference sequence). Trimming pared 11 bases from V and 1 base from J, leaving 11 bases between. This CDR3 is built from 13 residues.

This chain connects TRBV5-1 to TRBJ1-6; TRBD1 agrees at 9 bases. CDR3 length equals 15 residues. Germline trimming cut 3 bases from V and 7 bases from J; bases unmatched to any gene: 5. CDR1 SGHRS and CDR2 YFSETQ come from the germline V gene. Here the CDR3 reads CASSSGQGRNSPLHF. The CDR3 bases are TGCGCCAGCAGCTCGGGACAGGGTAGGAATTCACCCCTCCACTTT.

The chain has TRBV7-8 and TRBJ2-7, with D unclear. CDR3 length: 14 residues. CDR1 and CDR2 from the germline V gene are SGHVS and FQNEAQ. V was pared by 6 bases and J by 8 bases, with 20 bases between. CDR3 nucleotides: TGTGCCAGCAGGCTGGACCGGGCCCCAAACCAGCAGTACTTC. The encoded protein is CASRLDRAPNQQYF.